This TCR beta chain emerged from a study of T cell repertoires in cytomegalovirus infection. Study in general: Public signatures in TCR beta pointed to CMV infection and matching HLA type.

TCRdb used MiXCR to reprocess the reads, holding one entry per CDR3 protein. This table has roughly 500,000 distinct CDR3 sequences, around a third appearing once. This clonotype was counted many times. Its matching antigen is unknown. Whole-study results and caveats: HLA-C-restricted TCR beta clonotypes specific for CMV led the ex vivo response. CMV carriers with the relevant HLA were identified by cumulative public TCR beta family frequency.

Sequenced material: cultured PBMCs, taken from culture after CMV antigen stimulation. This TCR was sampled from a human donor in good health (CMV status not recorded). Some clones in this sample may be carry-over from other donors' samples.

CDR3 in amino acids: CASSRGVGQQETQYF. The DNA for the CDR3 is TGTGCCAGCTCACGTGGTGTCGGACAGCAAGAGACCCAGTACTTC. The chain joins TRBV18 to TRBJ2-5; D is possibly TRBD1 (6 bases). Germline CDR1 KGHSH, CDR2 LQKENI. The CDR3 runs 15 residues. Trimming pared 4 bases from V and 2 bases from J, leaving 14 bases between.